The 8 T cell receptor beta chains in this list originate from one sample, sequenced in a study of T cells in localized non-small cell lung cancer. The assay was immunoSEQ multiplex PCR, and TCRdb's table has in-frame clones only and misses some. The sample shows tens of thousands of clones, 78% of them seen only once. The sequencing here drew on peripheral blood, taken before any cancer treatment. Receptors were obtained from a male donor older than 55 with stage II squamous cell lung carcinoma.

V usage is TRBV30 and J usage is TRBJ1-2; the match to TRBD1 covers 7 bases. CDR3 length: 13 amino acids. Germline V gene sequence: CDR1 GTSNPN, CDR2 SVGIG (reference sequence). The junction had 2 bases not matched to a gene; V was cut back by 0 bases and J by 4 bases. The CDR3 sequence is CAWSVSGGYGYTF. DNA for the CDR3: TGTGCCTGGAGTGTATCAGGGGGCTATGGCTACACCTTC.

The rearrangement links TRBV2 to TRBJ2-2; 12 bases line up with TRBD2. The V gene's germline CDR1 is SNHLY and CDR2 FYNNEI. CDR3 size: 15 residues. Losses at the gene ends were 5 bases for V and 7 bases for J; bases not matched to a gene: 5. In DNA, the CDR3 is TGTGCCAGCAGTCTAGCGGGGGGGCCTGGCGGGGAGCTGTTTTTT. Encoded protein: CASSLAGGPGGELFF.

V usage is TRBV7-8 and J usage is TRBJ2-3; D perhaps matches TRBD2 (5 bases). CDR1 is SGHVS, CDR2 FQNEAQ, per germline. The length of the CDR3 is 15 residues. V lost 5 bases, J lost 7 bases, and 19 bases lay in between. The CDR3 sequence is CASSGRTYPMNTQYF. Here the CDR3 DNA reads TGTGCCAGCAGCGGCCGGACTTACCCTATGAATACGCAGTATTTT.

This sequence joins TRBV18 and TRBJ1-6; D remains unclear. The CDR3 has 16 amino acids. Germline values: CDR1 KGHSH, CDR2 LQKENI. V was clipped by 2 bases and J by 0 bases, with 8 bases between them. The CDR3 protein is CASSPKTASYNSPLHF. CDR3 DNA sequence: TGTGCCAGCTCACCAAAAACAGCCTCCTATAATTCACCCCTCCACTTT.

V usage is TRBV4-1 and J usage is TRBJ2-3; D is uncertain. Between the trimmed V and J ends, which lost 4 bases and 0 bases, there was a span of 5 bases. Germline CDR1 MGHRA, CDR2 YSYEKL. The length of the CDR3 is 13 residues. The CDR3 here is CASSPGSTDTQYF. The DNA of the CDR3 is TGCGCCAGCAGCCCCGGCAGCACAGATACGCAGTATTTT.

The sample holds one count of this clone. The DNA for the CDR3 is TGTGCCAGCAGTTTACAGGGGAACTATGGCTACACCTTC. Amino acids: CASSLQGNYGYTF. V is TRBV6-5 and J is TRBJ1-2, with TRBD1 identical over 7 bases. The CDR3 is 13 amino acids. V trimming: 4 bases; J trimming: 2 bases; junction bases outside the gene matches: 1. CDR1 MNHEY and CDR2 SVGAGI come from the germline V gene.

This clone was counted only a few times. The V and J genes are TRBV12-5 and TRBJ1-1; D is perhaps TRBD1 (6 bases). The germline V gene has CDR1 LGHNT and CDR2 FRNRAP. Trimming stripped 2 bases from V and 1 base from J, with 14 bases between. The CDR3 runs 16 residues. In nucleotides, the CDR3 is TGTGCTAGTGGTTTGTCTCCCGACAGGCCGAACACTGAAGCTTTCTTT. Translated: CASGLSPDRPNTEAFF.

This chain links TRBV5-1 with TRBJ1-6; 12 bases match TRBD1. The CDR3 runs 15 residues. The trim removed 2 bases at V and 8 bases at J, leaving 2 bases unmatched. Germline V gene data show CDR1 as SGHRS and CDR2 as YFSETQ. The CDR3 DNA reads as TGCGCCAGCAGCTTAGGGACAGGGGGCGATTCACCCCTCCACTTT. This sequence encodes CASSLGTGGDSPLHF.